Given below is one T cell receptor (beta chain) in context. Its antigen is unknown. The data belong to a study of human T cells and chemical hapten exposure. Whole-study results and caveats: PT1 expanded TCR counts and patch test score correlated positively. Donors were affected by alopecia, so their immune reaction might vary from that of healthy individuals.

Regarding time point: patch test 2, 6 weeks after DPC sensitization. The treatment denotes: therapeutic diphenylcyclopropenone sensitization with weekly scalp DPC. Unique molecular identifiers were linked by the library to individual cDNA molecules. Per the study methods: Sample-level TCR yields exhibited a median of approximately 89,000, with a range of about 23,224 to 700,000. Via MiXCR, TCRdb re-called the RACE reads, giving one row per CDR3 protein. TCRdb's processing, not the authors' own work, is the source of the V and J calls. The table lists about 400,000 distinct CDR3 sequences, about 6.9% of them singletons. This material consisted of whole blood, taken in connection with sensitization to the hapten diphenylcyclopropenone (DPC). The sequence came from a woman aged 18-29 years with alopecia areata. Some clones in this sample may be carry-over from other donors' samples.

In DNA, the CDR3 is TGTGCCAGCAGCTTGGATGGCCGCTCCTACGAGCAGTACTTC. Protein product: CASSLDGRSYEQYF. The gene calls are TRBV5-5 and TRBJ2-7; D not certain. CDR1 and CDR2 from the germline V gene are SGHKS and YYEKEE (reference sequence). The CDR3 length is 14 residues. Trimming stripped 0 bases from V and 0 bases from J, with 7 bases between.